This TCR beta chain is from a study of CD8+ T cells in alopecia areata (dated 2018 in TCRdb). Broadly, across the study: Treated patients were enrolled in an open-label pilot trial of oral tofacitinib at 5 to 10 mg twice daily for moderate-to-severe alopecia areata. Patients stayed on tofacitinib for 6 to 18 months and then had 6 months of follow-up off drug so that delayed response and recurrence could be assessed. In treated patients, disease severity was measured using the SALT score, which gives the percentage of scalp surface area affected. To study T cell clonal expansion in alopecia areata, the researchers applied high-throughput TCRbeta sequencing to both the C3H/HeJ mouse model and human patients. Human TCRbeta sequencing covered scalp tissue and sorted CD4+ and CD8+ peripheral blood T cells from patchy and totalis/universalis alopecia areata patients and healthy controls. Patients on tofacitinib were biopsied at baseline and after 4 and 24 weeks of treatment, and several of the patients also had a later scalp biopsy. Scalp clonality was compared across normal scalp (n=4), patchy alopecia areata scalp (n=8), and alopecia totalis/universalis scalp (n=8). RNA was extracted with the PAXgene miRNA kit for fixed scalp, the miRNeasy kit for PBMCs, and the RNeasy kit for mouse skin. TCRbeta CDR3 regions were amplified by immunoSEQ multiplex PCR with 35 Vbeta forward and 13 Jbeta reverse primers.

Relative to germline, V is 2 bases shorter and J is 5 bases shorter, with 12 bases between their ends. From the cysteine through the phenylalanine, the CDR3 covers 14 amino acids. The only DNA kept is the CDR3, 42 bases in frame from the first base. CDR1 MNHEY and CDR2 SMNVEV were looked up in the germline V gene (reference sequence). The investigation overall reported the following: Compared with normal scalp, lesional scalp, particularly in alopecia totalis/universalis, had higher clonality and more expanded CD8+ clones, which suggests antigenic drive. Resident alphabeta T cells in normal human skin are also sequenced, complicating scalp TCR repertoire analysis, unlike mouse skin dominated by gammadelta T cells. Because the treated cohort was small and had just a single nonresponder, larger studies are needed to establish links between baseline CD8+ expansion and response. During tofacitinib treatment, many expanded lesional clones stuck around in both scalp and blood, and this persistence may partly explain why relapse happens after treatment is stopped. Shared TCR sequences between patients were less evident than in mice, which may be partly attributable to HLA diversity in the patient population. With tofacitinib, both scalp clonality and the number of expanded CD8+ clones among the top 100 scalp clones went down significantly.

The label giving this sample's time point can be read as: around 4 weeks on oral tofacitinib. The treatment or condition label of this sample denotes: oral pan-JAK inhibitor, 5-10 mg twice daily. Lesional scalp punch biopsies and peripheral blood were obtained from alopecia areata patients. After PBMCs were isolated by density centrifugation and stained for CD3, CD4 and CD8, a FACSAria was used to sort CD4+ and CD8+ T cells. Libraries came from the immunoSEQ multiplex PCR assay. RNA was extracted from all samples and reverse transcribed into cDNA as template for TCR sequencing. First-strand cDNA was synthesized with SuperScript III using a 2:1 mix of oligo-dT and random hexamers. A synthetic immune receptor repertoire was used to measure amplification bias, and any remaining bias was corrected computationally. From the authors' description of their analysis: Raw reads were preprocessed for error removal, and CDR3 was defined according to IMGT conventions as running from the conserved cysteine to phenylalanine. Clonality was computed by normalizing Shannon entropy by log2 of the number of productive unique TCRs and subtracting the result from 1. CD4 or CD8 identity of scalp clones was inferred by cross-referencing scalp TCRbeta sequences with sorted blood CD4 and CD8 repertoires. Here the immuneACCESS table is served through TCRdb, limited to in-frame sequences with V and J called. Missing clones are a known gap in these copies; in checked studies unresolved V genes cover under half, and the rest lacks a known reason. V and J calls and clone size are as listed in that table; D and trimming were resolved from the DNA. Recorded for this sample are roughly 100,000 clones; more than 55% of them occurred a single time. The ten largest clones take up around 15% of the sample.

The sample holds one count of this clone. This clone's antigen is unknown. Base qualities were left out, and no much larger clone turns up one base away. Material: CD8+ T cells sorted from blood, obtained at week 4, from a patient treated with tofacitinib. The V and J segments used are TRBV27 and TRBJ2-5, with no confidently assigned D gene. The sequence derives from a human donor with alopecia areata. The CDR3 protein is CASSLRLASETQYF. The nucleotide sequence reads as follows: TGTGCCAGCAGTTTACGGTTAGCATCTGAGACCCAGTACTTC.